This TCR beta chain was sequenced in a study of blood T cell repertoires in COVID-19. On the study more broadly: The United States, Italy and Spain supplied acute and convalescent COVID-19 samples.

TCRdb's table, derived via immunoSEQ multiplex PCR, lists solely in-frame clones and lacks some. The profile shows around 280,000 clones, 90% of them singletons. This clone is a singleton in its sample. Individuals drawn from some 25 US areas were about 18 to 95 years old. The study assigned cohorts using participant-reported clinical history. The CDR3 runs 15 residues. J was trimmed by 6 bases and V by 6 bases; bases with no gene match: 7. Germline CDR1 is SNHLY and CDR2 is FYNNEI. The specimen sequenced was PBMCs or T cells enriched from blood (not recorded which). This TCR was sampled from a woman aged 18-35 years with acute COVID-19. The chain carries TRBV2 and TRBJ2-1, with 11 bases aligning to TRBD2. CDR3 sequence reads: CASSDFSGRGNEQFF. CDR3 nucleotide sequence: TGTGCCAGCAGCGATTTTAGCGGGAGGGGCAATGAGCAGTTCTTC.